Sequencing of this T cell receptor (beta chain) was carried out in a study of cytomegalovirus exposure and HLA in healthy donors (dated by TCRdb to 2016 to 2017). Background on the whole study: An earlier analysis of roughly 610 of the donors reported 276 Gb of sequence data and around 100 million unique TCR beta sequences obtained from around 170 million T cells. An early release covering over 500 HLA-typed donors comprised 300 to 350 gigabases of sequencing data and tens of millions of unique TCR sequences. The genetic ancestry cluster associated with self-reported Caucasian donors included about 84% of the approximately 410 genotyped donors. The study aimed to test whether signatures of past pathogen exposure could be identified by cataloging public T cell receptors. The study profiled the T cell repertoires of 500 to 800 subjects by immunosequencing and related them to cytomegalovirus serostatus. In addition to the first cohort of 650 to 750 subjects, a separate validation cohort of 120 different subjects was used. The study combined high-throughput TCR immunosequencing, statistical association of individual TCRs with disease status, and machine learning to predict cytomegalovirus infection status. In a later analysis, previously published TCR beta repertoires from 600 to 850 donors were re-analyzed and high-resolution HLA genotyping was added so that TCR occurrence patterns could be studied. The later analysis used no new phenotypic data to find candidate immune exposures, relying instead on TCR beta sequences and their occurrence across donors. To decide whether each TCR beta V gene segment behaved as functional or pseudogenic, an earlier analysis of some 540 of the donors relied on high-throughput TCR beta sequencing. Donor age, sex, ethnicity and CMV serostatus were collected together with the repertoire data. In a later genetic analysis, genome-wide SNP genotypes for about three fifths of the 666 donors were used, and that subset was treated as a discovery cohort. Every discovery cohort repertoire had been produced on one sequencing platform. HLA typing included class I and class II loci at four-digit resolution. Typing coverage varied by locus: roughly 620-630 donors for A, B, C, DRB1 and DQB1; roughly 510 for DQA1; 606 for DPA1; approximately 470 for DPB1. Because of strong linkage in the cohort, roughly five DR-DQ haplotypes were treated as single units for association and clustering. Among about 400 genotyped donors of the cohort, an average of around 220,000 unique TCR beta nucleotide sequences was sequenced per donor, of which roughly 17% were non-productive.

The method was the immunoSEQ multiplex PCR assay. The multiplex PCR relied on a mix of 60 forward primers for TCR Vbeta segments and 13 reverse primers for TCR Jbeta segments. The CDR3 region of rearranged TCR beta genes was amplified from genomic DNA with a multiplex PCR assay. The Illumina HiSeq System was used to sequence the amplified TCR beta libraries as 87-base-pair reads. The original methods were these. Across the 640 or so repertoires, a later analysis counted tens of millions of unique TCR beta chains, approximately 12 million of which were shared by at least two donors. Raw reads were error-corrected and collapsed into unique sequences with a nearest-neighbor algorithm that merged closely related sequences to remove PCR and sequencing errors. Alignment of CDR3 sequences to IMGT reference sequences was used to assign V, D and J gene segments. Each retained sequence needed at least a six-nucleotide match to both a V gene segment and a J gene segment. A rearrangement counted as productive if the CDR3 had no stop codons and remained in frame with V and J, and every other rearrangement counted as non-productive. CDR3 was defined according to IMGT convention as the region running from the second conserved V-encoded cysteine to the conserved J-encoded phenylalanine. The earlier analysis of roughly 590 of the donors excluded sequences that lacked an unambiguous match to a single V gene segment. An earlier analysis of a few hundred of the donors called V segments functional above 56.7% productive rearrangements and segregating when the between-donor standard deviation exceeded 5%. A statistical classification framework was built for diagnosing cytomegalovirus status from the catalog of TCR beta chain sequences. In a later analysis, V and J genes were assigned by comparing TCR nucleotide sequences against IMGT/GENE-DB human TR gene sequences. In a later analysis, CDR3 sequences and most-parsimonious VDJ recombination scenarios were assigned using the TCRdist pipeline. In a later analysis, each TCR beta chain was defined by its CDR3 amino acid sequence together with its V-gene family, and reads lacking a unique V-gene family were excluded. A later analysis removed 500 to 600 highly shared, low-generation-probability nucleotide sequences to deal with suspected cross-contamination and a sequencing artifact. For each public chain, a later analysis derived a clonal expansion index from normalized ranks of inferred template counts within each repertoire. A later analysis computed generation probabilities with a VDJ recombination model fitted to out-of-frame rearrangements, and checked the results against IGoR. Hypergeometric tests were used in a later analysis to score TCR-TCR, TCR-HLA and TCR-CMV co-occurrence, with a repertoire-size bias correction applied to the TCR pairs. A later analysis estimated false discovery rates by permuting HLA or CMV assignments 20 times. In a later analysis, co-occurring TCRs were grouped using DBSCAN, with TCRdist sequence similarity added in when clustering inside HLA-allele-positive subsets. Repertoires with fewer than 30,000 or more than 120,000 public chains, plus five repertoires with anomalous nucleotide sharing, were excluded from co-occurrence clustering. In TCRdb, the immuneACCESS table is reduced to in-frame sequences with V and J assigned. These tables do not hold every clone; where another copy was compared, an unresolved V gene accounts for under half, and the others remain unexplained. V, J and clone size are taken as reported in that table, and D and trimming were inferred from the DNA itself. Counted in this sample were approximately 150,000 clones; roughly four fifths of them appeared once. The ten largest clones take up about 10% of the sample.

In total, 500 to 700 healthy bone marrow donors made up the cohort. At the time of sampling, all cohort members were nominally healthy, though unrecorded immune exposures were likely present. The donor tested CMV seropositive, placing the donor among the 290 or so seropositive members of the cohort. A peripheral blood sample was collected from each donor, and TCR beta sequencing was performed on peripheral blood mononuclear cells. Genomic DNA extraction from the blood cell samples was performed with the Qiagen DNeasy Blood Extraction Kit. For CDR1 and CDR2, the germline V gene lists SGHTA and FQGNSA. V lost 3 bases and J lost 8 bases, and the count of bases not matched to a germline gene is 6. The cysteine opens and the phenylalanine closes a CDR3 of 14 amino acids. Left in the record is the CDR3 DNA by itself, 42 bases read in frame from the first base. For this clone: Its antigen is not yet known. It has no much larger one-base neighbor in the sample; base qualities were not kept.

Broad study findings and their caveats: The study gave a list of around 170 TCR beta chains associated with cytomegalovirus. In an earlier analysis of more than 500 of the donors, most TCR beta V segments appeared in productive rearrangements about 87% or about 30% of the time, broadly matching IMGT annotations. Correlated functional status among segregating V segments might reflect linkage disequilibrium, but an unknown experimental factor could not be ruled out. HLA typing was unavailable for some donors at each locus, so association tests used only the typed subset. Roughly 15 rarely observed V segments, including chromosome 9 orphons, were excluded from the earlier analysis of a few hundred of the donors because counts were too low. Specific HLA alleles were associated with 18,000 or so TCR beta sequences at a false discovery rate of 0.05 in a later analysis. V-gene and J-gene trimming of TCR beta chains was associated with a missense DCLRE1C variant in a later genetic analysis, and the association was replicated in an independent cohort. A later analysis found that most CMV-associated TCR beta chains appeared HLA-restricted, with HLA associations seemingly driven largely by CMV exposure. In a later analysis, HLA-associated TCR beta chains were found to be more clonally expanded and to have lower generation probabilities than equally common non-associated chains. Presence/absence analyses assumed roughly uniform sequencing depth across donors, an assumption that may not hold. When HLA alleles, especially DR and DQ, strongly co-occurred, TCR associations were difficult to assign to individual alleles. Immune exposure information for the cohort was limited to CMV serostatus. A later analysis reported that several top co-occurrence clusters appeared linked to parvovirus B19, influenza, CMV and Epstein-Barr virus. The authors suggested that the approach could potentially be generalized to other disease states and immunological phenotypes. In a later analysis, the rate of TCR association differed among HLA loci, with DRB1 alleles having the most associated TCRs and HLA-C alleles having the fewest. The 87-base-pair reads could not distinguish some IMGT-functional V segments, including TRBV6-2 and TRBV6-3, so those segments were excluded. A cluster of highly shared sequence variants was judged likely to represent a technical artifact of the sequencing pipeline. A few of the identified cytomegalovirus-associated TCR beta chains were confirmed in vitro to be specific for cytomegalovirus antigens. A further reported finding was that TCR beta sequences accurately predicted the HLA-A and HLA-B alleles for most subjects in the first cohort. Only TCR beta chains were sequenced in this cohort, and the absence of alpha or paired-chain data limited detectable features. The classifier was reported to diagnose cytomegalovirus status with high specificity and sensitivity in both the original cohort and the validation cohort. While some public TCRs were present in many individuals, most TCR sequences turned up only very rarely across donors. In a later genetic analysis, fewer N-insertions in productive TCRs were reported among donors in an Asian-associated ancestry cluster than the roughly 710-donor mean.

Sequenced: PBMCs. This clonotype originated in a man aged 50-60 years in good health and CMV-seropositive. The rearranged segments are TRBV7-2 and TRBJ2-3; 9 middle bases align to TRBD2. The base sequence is TGTGCCAGCAGCTTGGCTAGCGGGGCTAGTACGCAGTATTTT. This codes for CASSLASGASTQYF.